The clone carrying this TCR beta chain was seen once. The CDR3 is 12 amino acids. Germline loops: CDR1 SNHLY, CDR2 FYNNEI. Deletions cut 6 bases from V and 3 bases from J, with 9 bases between. The sample is drawn from a study of blood T cell repertoires in COVID-19. Per the study methods: Estimated nucleated cell counts came from reference gene primer amplification. The protocol was immunoSEQ multiplex PCR, while the TCRdb copy is restricted to in-frame clones and leaves out a portion. D and trimming come from the DNA, and the V and J calls and clone size come from that table. The top ten clones hold approximately 12% of a sample with roughly 130,000 clones, less than 90% of them seen once.

The chain recombines TRBV2 with TRBJ2-7; perhaps TRBD1 as D (5 bases). The receptor comes from a young woman who had recovered from COVID-19. Sequencing was done on a sample of peripheral blood. The CDR3 nucleotides are TGTGCCAGCAGCCAGGGCTTCTACGAGCAGTACTTC. Translation gives CASSQGFYEQYF.